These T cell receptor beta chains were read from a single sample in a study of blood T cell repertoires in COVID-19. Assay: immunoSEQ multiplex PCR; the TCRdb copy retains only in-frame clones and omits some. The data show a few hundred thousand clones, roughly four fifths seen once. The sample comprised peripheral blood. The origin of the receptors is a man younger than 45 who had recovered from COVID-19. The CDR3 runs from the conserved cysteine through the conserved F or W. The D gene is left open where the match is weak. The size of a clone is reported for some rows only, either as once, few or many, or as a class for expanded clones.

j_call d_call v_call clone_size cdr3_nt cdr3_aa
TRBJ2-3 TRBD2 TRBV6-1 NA TGTGCCAGCAGTGCACTAGCGGGGGGGCCCACAGATACGCAGTATTTT CASSALAGGPTDTQYF
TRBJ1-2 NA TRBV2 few TGTGCCAGCAGGGCAGGGGCTAACTATGGCTACACCTTC CASRAGANYGYTF
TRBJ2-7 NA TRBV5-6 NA TGTGCCAGCAGCTTGGGCATGGGGGGAGAGCAGTACTTC CASSLGMGGEQYF
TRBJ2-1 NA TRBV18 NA TGTGCCAGCTCACCAAGGGGGGGCTATGAGCAGTTCTTC CASSPRGGYEQFF
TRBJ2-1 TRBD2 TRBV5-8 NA TGTGCCAGCAGCTCTCTAGCGGCGGGGTTCTTC CASSSLAAGFF
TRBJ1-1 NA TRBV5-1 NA TGCGCCAGCAACAACCCGGGACTGAGAAACACTGAAGCTTTCTTT CASNNPGLRNTEAFF
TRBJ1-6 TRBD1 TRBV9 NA TGTGCCAGCAGCGAATCCGGACAGGGAGGCTCACCCCTCCACTTT CASSESGQGGSPLHF
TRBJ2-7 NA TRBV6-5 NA TGTGCCAGCAAGGTTGGAGGGACGATAGCCTACGAGCAGTACTTC CASKVGGTIAYEQYF
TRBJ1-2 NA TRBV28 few TGTGCCAGCAGTTTAGGCGGCAGGGTAAACGGCTACACCTTC CASSLGGRVNGYTF
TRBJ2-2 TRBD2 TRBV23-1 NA TGCGCCAGCAGTCGACTAGCGGGGGCCGGGGAGCTGTTTTTT CASSRLAGAGELFF
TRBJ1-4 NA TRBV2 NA TGTGCCAGCAGTGATGGCAGGTATAATGAAAAACTGTTTTTT CASSDGRYNEKLFF
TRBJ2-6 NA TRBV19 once TGTGCCAGTAGTTCTATCAATCGTGGGGCCAACGTCCTGACTTTC CASSSINRGANVLTF